Listed below are T cell receptor beta chains from one sample, sequenced in a study of cytomegalovirus exposure and HLA in healthy donors. The protocol was immunoSEQ multiplex PCR, while the TCRdb copy is restricted to in-frame clones and leaves out a portion. The sample lists some 110,000 clones, approximately 80% occurring once. The material sequenced was PBMCs. These receptors were obtained from a woman in her 30s in good health and CMV-seronegative. The CDR3 runs from the conserved cysteine through the conserved F or W. A D gene is named only where the DNA matches it firmly. For some rows the clone size is stated as once, few or many, or as a class when expanded; others skip it.

TRBV7-3	TRBJ1-1	NA	NA	CASSSTPNTEAFF	TGTGCCAGCAGCTCAACTCCTAACACTGAAGCTTTCTTT
TRBV9	TRBJ2-1	NA	NA	CASTTGGDNYNEQFF	TGTGCCAGCACCACCGGCGGGGATAATTACAATGAGCAGTTCTTC
TRBV6-1	TRBJ1-5	NA	NA	CASSGGVVNQPQHF	TGTGCCAGCAGCGGGGGGGTAGTGAATCAGCCCCAGCATTTT
TRBV5-1	TRBJ2-5	NA	NA	CASSLVEVQSTQYF	TGCGCCAGCAGCTTGGTGGAGGTCCAGAGCACCCAGTACTTC
TRBV7-9	TRBJ2-1	NA	NA	CASSLGAQGWFF	TGTGCCAGCAGCTTAGGGGCCCAGGGGTGGTTCTTC
TRBV7-9	TRBJ1-1	NA	TRBD1	CASSLGGGMNTEAFF	TGTGCCAGCAGCTTAGGAGGGGGCATGAACACTGAAGCTTTCTTT
TRBV6-1	TRBJ2-5	NA	NA	CASSDAGWYQETQYF	TGTGCCAGCAGTGACGCGGGATGGTACCAAGAGACCCAGTACTTC
TRBV30	TRBJ1-1	few	NA	CAWSPPGTGAFF	TGTGCCTGGAGTCCCCCCGGCACAGGGGCTTTCTTT
TRBV5-1	TRBJ2-5	NA	TRBD2	CASSLASGVQETQYF	TGCGCCAGCAGCTTGGCCAGCGGGGTACAAGAGACCCAGTACTTC
TRBV7-9	TRBJ1-4	NA	NA	CASSPRRENEKLFF	TGTGCCAGCAGCCCCCGCAGGGAAAATGAAAAACTGTTTTTT
TRBV30	TRBJ2-1	few	NA	CAWKTGFSSYNEQFF	TGTGCCTGGAAAACGGGGTTTAGCTCCTACAATGAGCAGTTCTTC
TRBV21-1	TRBJ1-6	NA	NA	CASGDPGGQGGSYNSPLHF	TGTGCCAGCGGGGACCCGGGGGGACAGGGAGGCTCCTATAATTCACCCCTCCACTTT
TRBV2	TRBJ1-2	NA	TRBD1	CASRVTGQGTGGYTF	TGTGCCAGCAGGGTCACTGGACAGGGAACGGGGGGCTACACCTTC
TRBV7-9	TRBJ1-4	few	TRBD1	CASSPGQGNEKLFF	TGTGCCAGCAGCCCGGGACAGGGTAATGAAAAACTGTTTTTT
TRBV5-1	TRBJ2-3	NA	NA	CASSFGPGITDTQYF	TGCGCCAGCAGCTTCGGTCCGGGAATCACAGATACGCAGTATTTT
TRBV6-6	TRBJ2-1	NA	TRBD2	CASRAGEEGEQFF	TGTGCCAGCAGGGCGGGAGAGGAGGGTGAGCAGTTCTTC
TRBV6-5	TRBJ1-2	few	NA	CASSYLSGRDSYGYTF	TGTGCCAGCAGTTACTTGAGCGGAAGGGATTCCTATGGCTACACCTTC
TRBV18	TRBJ2-7	NA	TRBD2	CASSRPGGGISYEQYF	TGTGCCAGCTCACGACCCGGGGGGGGCATCTCCTACGAGCAGTACTTC
TRBV7-2	TRBJ1-5	NA	NA	CASSPQTGHQPQHF	TGTGCCAGCAGCCCCCAGACAGGACACCAGCCCCAGCATTTT
TRBV30	TRBJ2-7	NA	TRBD1	CAWRPPDRGYEQYF	TGTGCCTGGAGACCCCCGGACAGGGGGTACGAGCAGTACTTC
TRBV5-4	TRBJ1-1	NA	NA	CASKGGAEAFF	TGTGCCAGCAAAGGGGGGGCTGAAGCTTTCTTT
TRBV4-1	TRBJ1-4	NA	NA	CASSQSAPGEDEKLFF	TGCGCCAGCAGCCAATCCGCTCCGGGGGAGGACGAAAAACTGTTTTTT
TRBV7-9	TRBJ2-3	few	TRBD1	CASSPGTANTDTQYF	TGTGCCAGCAGCCCGGGGACAGCAAACACAGATACGCAGTATTTT
TRBV15	TRBJ2-1	NA	NA	CATKGAEGPGMDEQFF	TGTGCCACCAAGGGGGCGGAGGGACCGGGTATGGATGAGCAGTTCTTC
TRBV6-1	TRBJ1-6	NA	TRBD1	CASTGTGGRNSPLHF	TGTGCCAGCACTGGGACAGGGGGCCGGAATTCACCCCTCCACTTT
TRBV27	TRBJ1-2	few	TRBD1	CASSPRDSTYGYTF	TGTGCCAGCAGCCCAAGGGACAGTACGTATGGCTACACCTTC
TRBV30	TRBJ2-3	NA	TRBD2	CAWTGTSGRTDTQYF	TGTGCCTGGACCGGGACTAGCGGGAGAACAGATACGCAGTATTTT
TRBV4-3	TRBJ2-2	NA	NA	CASSATSSAAGELFF	TGCGCCAGCAGCGCAACTAGCTCCGCTGCCGGGGAGCTGTTTTTT
TRBV6-6	TRBJ1-1	NA	NA	CASSYEAGGADTEAFF	TGTGCCAGCAGTTACGAGGCAGGCGGGGCGGACACTGAAGCTTTCTTT
TRBV5-1	TRBJ1-1	NA	NA	CASSFRGLNTEAFF	TGCGCCAGCAGTTTCAGGGGCTTGAACACTGAAGCTTTCTTT
TRBV5-4	TRBJ1-2	once	NA	CASSERDNYGYTF	TGTGCCAGCAGCGAACGGGACAATTATGGCTACACCTTC
TRBV14	TRBJ2-6	few	NA	CASSQDPLGQGPSSGANVLTF	TGTGCCAGCAGCCAAGATCCCCTGGGGCAGGGGCCCAGCTCTGGGGCCAACGTCCTGACTTTC
TRBV30	TRBJ1-1	NA	NA	CAWKDWNTEAFF	TGTGCCTGGAAGGACTGGAACACTGAAGCTTTCTTT
TRBV6-1	TRBJ1-1	NA	NA	CASSEKQGYTEAFF	TGTGCCAGCAGTGAAAAGCAGGGGTACACTGAAGCTTTCTTT
TRBV2	TRBJ2-7	NA	TRBD2	CASNAGGGDEQYF	TGTGCCAGCAATGCGGGAGGGGGCGACGAGCAGTACTTC
TRBV30	TRBJ1-1	NA	NA	CAWSHWNTEAFF	TGTGCCTGGAGTCACTGGAACACTGAAGCTTTCTTT
TRBV5-1	TRBJ1-1	NA	NA	CASSSPPLGLNTEAFF	TGCGCCAGCAGCTCGCCTCCCTTGGGACTTAACACTGAAGCTTTCTTT
TRBV4-3	TRBJ1-3	NA	TRBD1	CASSHYDRGSSGGNTIYF	TGCGCCAGCAGCCATTACGACAGGGGTAGTAGTGGGGGAAACACCATATATTTT
TRBV7-9	TRBJ1-2	few	TRBD1	CASSSNRGANYGYTF	TGTGCCAGCAGCTCGAACAGGGGAGCTAACTATGGCTACACCTTC
TRBV4-3	TRBJ1-2	few	NA	CASSQEQGQGYGYTF	TGCGCCAGCAGCCAAGAGCAGGGGCAGGGCTATGGCTACACCTTC
TRBV15	TRBJ2-7	NA	NA	CATSGRTASSYEQYF	TGTGCCACCAGCGGGCGGACAGCCAGCTCCTACGAGCAGTACTTC